The entry below describes one T cell receptor beta chain. The record originates from a study of human T cells and chemical hapten exposure. Specified time point: pre-sensitization, week 0. Treatment: therapeutic diphenylcyclopropenone sensitization with weekly scalp DPC. Alopecia patients between 18 and 70 years old and suitable for DPC were used as donors. TCRdb called the RACE reads again in MiXCR, with one record for every CDR3 protein. The top ten clones hold roughly 3% of a sample with 180,000 or so distinct CDR3 sequences, around 30% of them seen once. Trimming removed 7 bases from V and 5 bases from J, with 14 bases in between. This CDR3 region has 14 residues. Germline values: CDR1 SNHLY, CDR2 FYNNEI.

The V gene is TRBV2, the J gene TRBJ2-2, with TRBD2 as a possible D gene (6 bases). This receptor was identified in a woman aged 25-40 years with alopecia areata. Some clones in this sample may be carry-over from other donors' samples. The material was whole blood, obtained in connection with sensitization to the hapten diphenylcyclopropenone (DPC). The CDR3 is CASIGGVRTGELFF. The CDR3 bases are TGTGCCAGCATCGGGGGAGTAAGGACCGGGGAGCTGTTTTTT. Combining the CDR3 with reference TRBV2 and TRBJ2-2 gives the whole variable domain EPEVTQTPSHQVTQMGQEVILRCVPISNHLYFYWYRQILGQKVEFLVSFYNNEISEKSEIFDDQFSVERPDGSNFTLKIRSTKLEDSAMYFCASIGGVRTGELFFGEGSRLTVL.